The clone carrying this T cell receptor beta chain showed up many times. Antigen unknown. The sample originates from a study of T cells in Graves' hyperthyroidism and ophthalmopathy. Amplification of TCR beta CDR3 regions used RNA as the template. First-round RT-PCR with HTBI primers amplified the TCR CDR3 region. TCRdb analysed the multiplex PCR reads with MiXCR anew, one entry per CDR3 protein. In the table there are roughly 380,000 distinct CDR3 sequences, 13% of which are singletons. Study outcomes and limitations: With a median lead of about 6.9 months before onset, the model predicted ophthalmopathy. Most thyroid clonotypes with frequency above 0.001 were detected in blood. Ophthalmopathy and stable hyperthyroidism were told apart by a 13 V-J model.

Between the trimmed V and J ends, which lost 5 bases and 11 bases, there was a span of 12 bases. In germline, CDR1 is SGHVS, CDR2 FQNEAQ. The CDR3 has 11 amino acids. Sequencing used blood. This sequence originates from a man aged 30-40 years with Graves' hyperthyroidism that later progressed to Graves' ophthalmopathy. The J gene is TRBJ1-1, the V gene TRBV7-8; D gene uncertain. The CDR3 spells CASSQSWRAFF. In nucleotides, the CDR3 is TGTGCCAGCAGCCAGAGTTGGAGGGCTTTCTTT.